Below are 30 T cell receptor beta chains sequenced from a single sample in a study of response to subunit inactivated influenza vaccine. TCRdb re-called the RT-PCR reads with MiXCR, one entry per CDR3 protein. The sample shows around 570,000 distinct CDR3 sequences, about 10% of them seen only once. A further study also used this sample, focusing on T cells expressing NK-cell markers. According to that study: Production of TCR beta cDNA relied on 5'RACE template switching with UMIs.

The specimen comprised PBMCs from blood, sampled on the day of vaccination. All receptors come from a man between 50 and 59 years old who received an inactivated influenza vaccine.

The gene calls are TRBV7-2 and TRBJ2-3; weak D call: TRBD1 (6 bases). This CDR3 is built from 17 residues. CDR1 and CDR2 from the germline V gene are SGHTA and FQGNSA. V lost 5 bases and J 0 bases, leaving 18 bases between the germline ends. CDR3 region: CASSLLGAIVSTDTQYF. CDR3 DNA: TGTGCCAGCAGCCTACTGGGGGCTATTGTTAGCACAGATACGCAGTATTTT.

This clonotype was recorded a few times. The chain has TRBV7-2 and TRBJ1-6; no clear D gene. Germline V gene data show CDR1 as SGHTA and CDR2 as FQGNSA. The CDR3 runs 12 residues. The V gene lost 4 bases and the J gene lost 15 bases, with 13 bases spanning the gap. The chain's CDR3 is CASSSAGVVLHF. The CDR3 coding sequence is TGTGCCAGCAGCTCAGCCGGAGTGGTCCTCCACTTT.

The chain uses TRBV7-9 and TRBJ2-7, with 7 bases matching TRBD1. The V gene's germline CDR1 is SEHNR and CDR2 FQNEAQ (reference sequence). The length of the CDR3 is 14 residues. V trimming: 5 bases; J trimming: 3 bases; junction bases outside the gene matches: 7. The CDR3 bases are TGTGCCAGCAGCCAGAACCGGGACAGCTACGAGCAGTACTTC. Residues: CASSQNRDSYEQYF.

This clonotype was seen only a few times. This CDR3 is CASSLAGTGLGSPLHF. The CDR3 DNA is TGTGCCAGCAGCTTAGCTGGGACAGGGTTGGGTTCACCCCTCCACTTT. This chain links TRBV7-2 with TRBJ1-6; 9 bases fit TRBD1. This CDR3 is built from 16 residues. V shed 0 bases and J 9 bases; nucleotides not matched to a gene: 6. Germline loops: CDR1 SGHTA, CDR2 FQGNSA. Full variable domain (missing parts from reference TRBV7-2 and TRBJ1-6): GAGVSQSPSNKVTEKGKDVELRCDPISGHTALYWYRQSLGQGLEFLIYFQGNSAPDKSGLPSDRFSAERTGGSVSTLTIQRTQQEDSAVYLCASSLAGTGLGSPLHFGNGTRLTVT.

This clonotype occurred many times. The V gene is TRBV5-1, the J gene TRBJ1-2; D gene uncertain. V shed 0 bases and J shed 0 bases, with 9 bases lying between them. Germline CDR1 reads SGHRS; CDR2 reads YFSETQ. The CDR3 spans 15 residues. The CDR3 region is CASSLAKGSNYGYTF. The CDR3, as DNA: TGCGCCAGCAGCTTGGCCAAGGGTTCTAACTATGGCTACACCTTC. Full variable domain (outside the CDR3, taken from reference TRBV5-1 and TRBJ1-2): KAGVTQTPRYLIKTRGQQVTLSCSPISGHRSVSWYQQTPGQGLQFLFEYFSETQRNKGNFPGRFSGRQFSNSRSEMNVSTLELGDSALYLCASSLAKGSNYGYTFGSGTRLTVV.

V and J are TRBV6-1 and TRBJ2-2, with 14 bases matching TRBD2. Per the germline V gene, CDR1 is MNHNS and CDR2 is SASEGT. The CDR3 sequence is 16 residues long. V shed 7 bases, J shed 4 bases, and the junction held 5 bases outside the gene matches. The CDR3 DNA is TGTGCCAGCACCCGGACTAGCGGGGGGCCCACCGGGGAGCTGTTTTTT. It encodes CASTRTSGGPTGELFF.

Written as DNA, the CDR3 is TGTGCCAGCAGGGGATGGCGGGAGAACCCCTACAATGAGCAGTTCTTC. This translates into CASRGWRENPYNEQFF. The chain joins TRBV2 to TRBJ2-1; 7 nucleotides agree with TRBD2. CDR1 and CDR2 (germline): SNHLY, FYNNEI. After removal of 6 bases from V and 2 bases from J, the junction contained 10 bases not matched to a gene. The CDR3 totals 16 residues.

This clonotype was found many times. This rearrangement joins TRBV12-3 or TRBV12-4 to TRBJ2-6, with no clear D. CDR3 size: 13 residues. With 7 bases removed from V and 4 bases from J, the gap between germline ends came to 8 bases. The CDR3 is CASTSSGANVLTF. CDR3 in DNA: TGTGCCAGCACTTCATCCGGGGCCAACGTCCTGACTTTC.

In DNA, the CDR3 is TGTGCCAGCAGTGAAGCGGGAGCCGGATCCACGGGGTTCTTC. This sequence encodes CASSEAGAGSTGFF. The chain carries TRBV2 and TRBJ2-1; TRBD2 might be the D (5 bases). Germline CDR1 reads SNHLY; CDR2 reads FYNNEI. V was shortened by 0 bases and J by 15 bases, with 18 bases between the two germline ends. This CDR3 has 14 residues.

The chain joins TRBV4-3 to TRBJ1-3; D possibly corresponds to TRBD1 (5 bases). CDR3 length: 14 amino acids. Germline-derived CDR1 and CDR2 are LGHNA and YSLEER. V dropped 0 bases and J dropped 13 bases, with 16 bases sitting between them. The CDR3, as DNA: TGCGCCAGCAGCCAAGAACGGGGACGAACCCGTATATATTTT. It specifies CASSQERGRTRIYF.

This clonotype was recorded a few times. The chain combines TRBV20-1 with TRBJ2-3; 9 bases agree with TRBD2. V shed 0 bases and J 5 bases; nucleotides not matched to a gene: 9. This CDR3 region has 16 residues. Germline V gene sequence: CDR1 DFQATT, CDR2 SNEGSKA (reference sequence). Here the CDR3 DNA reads TGCAGTGCTAGAGATCTGCTAGCGGGGAAGATAGATACGCAGTATTTT. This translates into CSARDLLAGKIDTQYF.

This CDR3 is CASSFLGGQTYEQYF. In DNA, the CDR3 is TGTGCCAGCAGCTTCCTAGGGGGCCAAACCTACGAGCAGTACTTC. This sequence joins TRBV5-6 and TRBJ2-7, with TRBD1 identical over 7 bases. Germline V gene lookup returns CDR1 SGHDT and CDR2 YYEEEE. After removal of 2 bases from V and 2 bases from J, the junction contained 7 bases not matched to a gene. CDR3 size: 15 residues.

The CDR3 bases are TGTGCCAGCAGCTTATGGCAGGGCCAAGAGACCCAGTACTTC. Amino acid sequence: CASSLWQGQETQYF. The V call is TRBV7-2, the J call TRBJ2-5, with D perhaps TRBD1 (5 bases). The germline V gene encodes CDR1 SGHTA and CDR2 FQGNSA. The CDR3 is 14 amino acids. V lost 2 bases, J lost 1 base, and 8 bases lay in between. The full variable domain, with the rest looked up from reference TRBV7-2 and TRBJ2-5, is GAGVSQSPSNKVTEKGKDVELRCDPISGHTALYWYRQSLGQGLEFLIYFQGNSAPDKSGLPSDRFSAERTGGSVSTLTIQRTQQEDSAVYLCASSLWQGQETQYFGPGTRLLVL.

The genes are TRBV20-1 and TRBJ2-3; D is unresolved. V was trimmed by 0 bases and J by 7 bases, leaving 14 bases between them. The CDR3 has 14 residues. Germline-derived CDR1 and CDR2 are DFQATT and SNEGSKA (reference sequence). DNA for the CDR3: TGCAGTGCTAGAGAGAACAACGCAGCCCATACGCAGTATTTT. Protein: CSARENNAAHTQYF.

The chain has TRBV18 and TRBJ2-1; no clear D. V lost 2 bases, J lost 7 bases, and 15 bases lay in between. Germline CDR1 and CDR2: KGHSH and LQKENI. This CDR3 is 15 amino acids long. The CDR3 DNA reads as TGTGCCAGCTCACCATTCCCGGCCCGGGTGAATGAGCAGTTCTTC. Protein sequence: CASSPFPARVNEQFF.

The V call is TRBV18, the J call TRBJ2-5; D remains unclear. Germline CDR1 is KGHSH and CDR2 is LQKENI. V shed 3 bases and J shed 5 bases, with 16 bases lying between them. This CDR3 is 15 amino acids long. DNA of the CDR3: TGTGCCAGCTCACCTATCCCAACTACGCAGGAGACCCAGTACTTC. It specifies CASSPIPTTQETQYF.

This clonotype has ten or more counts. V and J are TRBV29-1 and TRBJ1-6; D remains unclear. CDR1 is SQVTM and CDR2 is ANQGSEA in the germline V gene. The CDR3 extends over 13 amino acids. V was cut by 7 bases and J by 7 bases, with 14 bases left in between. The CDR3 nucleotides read TGCAGCGCCGGGTTAGGGAGAAATTCACCCCTCCACTTT. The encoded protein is CSAGLGRNSPLHF.

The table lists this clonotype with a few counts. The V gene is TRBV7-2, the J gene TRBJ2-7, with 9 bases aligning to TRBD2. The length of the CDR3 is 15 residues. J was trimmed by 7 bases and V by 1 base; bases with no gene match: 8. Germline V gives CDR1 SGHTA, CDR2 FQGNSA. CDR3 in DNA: TGTGCCAGCAGCTTAGGCCTAGCGGGAATGGAAGAGCAGTACTTC. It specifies CASSLGLAGMEEQYF. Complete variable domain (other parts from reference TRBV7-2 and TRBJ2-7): GAGVSQSPSNKVTEKGKDVELRCDPISGHTALYWYRQSLGQGLEFLIYFQGNSAPDKSGLPSDRFSAERTGGSVSTLTIQRTQQEDSAVYLCASSLGLAGMEEQYFGPGTRLTVT.

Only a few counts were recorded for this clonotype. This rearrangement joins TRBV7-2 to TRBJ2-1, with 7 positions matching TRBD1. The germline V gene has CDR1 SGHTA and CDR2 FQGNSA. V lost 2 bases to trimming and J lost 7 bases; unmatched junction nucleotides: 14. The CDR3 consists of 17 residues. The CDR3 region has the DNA TGTGCCAGCAGCTTAACGACTCCAACGACAGGGAAAAATGAGCAGTTCTTC. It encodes CASSLTTPTTGKNEQFF.

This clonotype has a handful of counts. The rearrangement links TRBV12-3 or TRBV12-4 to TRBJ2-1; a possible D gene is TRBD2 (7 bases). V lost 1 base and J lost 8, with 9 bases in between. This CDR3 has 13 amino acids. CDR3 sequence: CASSLGGGHEQFF. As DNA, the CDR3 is TGTGCCAGCAGTTTAGGCGGGGGCCATGAGCAGTTCTTC.

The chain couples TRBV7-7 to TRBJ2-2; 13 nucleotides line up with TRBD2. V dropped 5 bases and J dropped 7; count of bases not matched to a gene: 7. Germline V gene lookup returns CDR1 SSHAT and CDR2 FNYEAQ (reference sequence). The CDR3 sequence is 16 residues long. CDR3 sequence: CASSQGLAGASGELFF. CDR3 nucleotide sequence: TGTGCCAGCAGCCAAGGACTAGCGGGAGCTAGCGGGGAGCTGTTTTTT.

CDR3 sequence reads: CASSETTRGGDGTNDQETQYF. CDR3 DNA: TGTGCCAGCAGTGAGACCACCCGGGGCGGGGACGGGACCAACGACCAAGAGACCCAGTACTTC. V gene TRBV25-1 combines with J gene TRBJ2-5, with D possibly matching TRBD2 (6 bases). Trimming pared 3 bases from V and 0 bases from J, leaving 29 bases between. CDR1 is MGHDK and CDR2 is SYGVNS in the germline V gene. This CDR3 is built from 21 residues.

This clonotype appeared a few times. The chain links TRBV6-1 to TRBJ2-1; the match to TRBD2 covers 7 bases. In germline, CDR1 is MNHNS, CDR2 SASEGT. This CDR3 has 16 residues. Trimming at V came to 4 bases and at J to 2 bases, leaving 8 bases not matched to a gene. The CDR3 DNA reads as TGTGCCAGCAGTGTCCTGGGGAGGGGCGCCTACAATGAGCAGTTCTTC. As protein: CASSVLGRGAYNEQFF.

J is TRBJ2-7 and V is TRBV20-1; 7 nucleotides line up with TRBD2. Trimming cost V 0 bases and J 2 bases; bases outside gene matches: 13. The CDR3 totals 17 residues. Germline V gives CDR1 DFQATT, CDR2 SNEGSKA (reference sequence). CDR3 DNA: TGCAGTGCTAGAGATCCCCGGGGTAGCGGGTCCCCCTACGAGCAGTACTTC. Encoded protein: CSARDPRGSGSPYEQYF.

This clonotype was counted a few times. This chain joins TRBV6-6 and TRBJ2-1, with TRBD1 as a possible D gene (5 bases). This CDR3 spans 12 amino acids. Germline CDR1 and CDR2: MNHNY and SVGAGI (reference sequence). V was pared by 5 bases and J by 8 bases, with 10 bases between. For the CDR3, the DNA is TGTGCCAGCAGTGGTGAAGGGGATGAGCAGTTCTTC. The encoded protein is CASSGEGDEQFF.

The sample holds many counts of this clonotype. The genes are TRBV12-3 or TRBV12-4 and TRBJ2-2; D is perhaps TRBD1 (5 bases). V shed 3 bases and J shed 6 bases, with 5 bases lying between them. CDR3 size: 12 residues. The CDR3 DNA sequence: TGTGCCAGCAGTTTCAGGGCCGGGGAGCTGTTTTTT. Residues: CASSFRAGELFF.

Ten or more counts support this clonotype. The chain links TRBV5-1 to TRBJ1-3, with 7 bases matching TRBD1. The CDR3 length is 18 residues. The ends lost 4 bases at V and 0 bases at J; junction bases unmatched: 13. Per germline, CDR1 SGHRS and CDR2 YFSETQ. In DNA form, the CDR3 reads TGCGCCAGCAGCCAAGGACAGGCCCTTCGGGGCTCTGGAAACACCATATATTTT. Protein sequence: CASSQGQALRGSGNTIYF.

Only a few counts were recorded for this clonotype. In nucleotides, the CDR3 is TGTGCCAGCAGTGAAGGGGGGACAGATCAGCCCCAGCATTTT. Residues: CASSEGGTDQPQHF. The chain uses TRBV6-1 and TRBJ1-5, with 7 bases matching TRBD1. Germline V lookup: CDR1 MNHNS, CDR2 SASEGT. The CDR3 sequence is 14 residues long. V was pared by 1 base and J by 5 bases, with 2 bases of the junction left unmatched.

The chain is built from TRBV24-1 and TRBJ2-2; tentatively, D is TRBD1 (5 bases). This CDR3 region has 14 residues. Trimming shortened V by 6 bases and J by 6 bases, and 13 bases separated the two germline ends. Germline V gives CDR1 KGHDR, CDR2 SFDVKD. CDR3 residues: CATSSSAGPGELFF. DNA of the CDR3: TGTGCCACCAGTTCGTCGGCAGGGCCCGGGGAGCTGTTTTTT.

CDR3 sequence reads: CASSLDYSGTPFF. The CDR3 DNA is TGTGCCAGCAGCTTAGATTACTCCGGGACACCGTTCTTC. The chain has TRBV11-2 and TRBJ2-1; D is perhaps TRBD1 (6 bases). CDR1 and CDR2 from the germline V gene are SGHAT and FQNNGV. The CDR3 runs to 13 residues. Trimming shortened V by 0 bases and J by 15 bases, and 15 bases separated the two germline ends.